This record concerns one T cell receptor (beta chain) sequence. It is unclear where the CDR3 begins or ends on the DNA, so no DNA is shown, and the CDR3 is as TCRdb lists it. These data are taken from a study of blood T cell repertoires in COVID-19. Whole-study context: Samples came from the United States, Italy and Spain, spanning acute and convalescent COVID-19.

Germline V gene sequence: CDR1 SGHTA, CDR2 FQGNSA. The CDR3 is 16 residues long, ends included. In Cohort 3, a recovered donor had either two negative PCRs, clearance, or symptom resolution. In the source study's methods: Amplification from reference gene primers served as the basis for estimated nucleated cell counts. The method was immunoSEQ multiplex PCR; TCRdb's version includes in-frame clones alone and lacks a portion of them. D and trimming were read from the DNA, whereas the V and J calls and clone size are those reported in that table. The sample carries about 330,000 clones, roughly 90% recorded once.

This sequence joins TRBV7-2 and TRBJ2-1; the table calls TRBD1, which could not be checked here. The sequence came from a woman aged 30 to 39 who had recovered from COVID-19. Sequenced material: PBMCs or T cells enriched from blood (not recorded which). The CDR3 sequence is CASSLVGQGAQVWLFF.